These 14 T cell receptor beta chains were sequenced from one sample in a study of cytomegalovirus exposure and HLA in healthy donors. The PCR used 60 Vbeta and 13 Jbeta primers. The repertoire was sequenced with immunoSEQ multiplex PCR; TCRdb's copy has only in-frame clones and lacks some. The repertoire holds around 150,000 clones, about three quarters seen once, with almost 7% in the top ten. Material: PBMCs. All receptors derive from a man aged 40-49 years in good health and CMV-seropositive.

This sequence joins TRBV29-1 and TRBJ2-6; D is undetermined. The CDR3 has 12 amino acids. Germline CDR1 reads SQVTM; CDR2 reads ANQGSEA. Deletions cut 8 bases from V and 0 bases from J, with 5 bases between. The CDR3 DNA reads TGCAGCACAAGCTCTGGGGCCAACGTCCTGACTTTC. Its translation: CSTSSGANVLTF.

The genes are TRBV7-2 and TRBJ2-1; TRBD2 matches at 13 bases. This CDR3 contains 16 residues. J gave up 7 bases and V 4 bases, and 7 bases lay outside the gene matches. Germline loops: CDR1 SGHTA, CDR2 FQGNSA. CDR3 amino acids: CASSSLGLAGRNEQFF. In nucleotides, the CDR3 is TGTGCCAGCAGCTCCCTGGGACTAGCGGGAAGGAATGAGCAGTTCTTC.

This clone was observed a few times. CDR3 sequence: CSVDRGRADEQFF. The CDR3 DNA follows: TGCAGCGTTGACCGCGGGAGGGCGGATGAGCAGTTCTTC. The rearrangement links TRBV29-1 to TRBJ2-1, with 9 bases identical to TRBD2. The germline CDR1 and CDR2 sequences are SQVTM and ANQGSEA. The CDR3 length is 13 residues. Germline trimming cut 3 bases from V and 8 bases from J; bases unmatched to any gene: 5.

V usage is TRBV10-3 and J usage is TRBJ2-2; the D gene is possibly TRBD1 (6 bases). Deletions cut 3 bases from V and 5 bases from J, with 10 bases between. Germline CDR1 and CDR2: ENHRY and SYGVKD. CDR3 length: 14 residues. The CDR3 spells CAISDRDKTGELFF. The DNA of the CDR3 is TGTGCCATCAGTGACAGGGACAAAACCGGGGAGCTGTTTTTT.

CDR3: CASSLGTGVSYGYTF. The CDR3 region has the DNA TGCGCCAGCAGCTTAGGGACAGGGGTTTCATATGGCTACACCTTC. The chain employs TRBV5-1 and TRBJ1-2, with TRBD1 matching 10 bases. The CDR3 spans 15 residues. The V and J ends lost 2 bases and 5 bases, in that order; junction bases with no gene match: 6. The V gene's germline CDR1 is SGHRS and CDR2 YFSETQ. Supplemented by reference TRBV5-1 and TRBJ1-2, the full variable domain reads KAGVTQTPRYLIKTRGQQVTLSCSPISGHRSVSWYQQTPGQGLQFLFEYFSETQRNKGNFPGRFSGRQFSNSRSEMNVSTLELGDSALYLCASSLGTGVSYGYTFGSGTRLTVV.

Regarding this clone: The same CDR3 can be traced to other DNA sequences in this sample. The chain carries TRBV6-5 and TRBJ1-2; the D gene is possibly TRBD1 (5 bases). V shed 6 bases and J shed 4 bases, with 15 bases lying between them. Per germline, CDR1 MNHEY and CDR2 SVGAGI. This CDR3 has 14 amino acids. DNA for the CDR3: TGTGCCAGCAGCCTAAAGACAGCGACCTATGGCTACACCTTC. It yields the protein CASSLKTATYGYTF.

This clone has only one observation. The V gene is TRBV5-4, the J gene TRBJ1-4, with TRBD1 matching 7 bases. Germline lookup yields CDR1 SGHNT and CDR2 YYREEE (reference sequence). The V segment lost 3 bases and the J segment 7 bases; nucleotides outside the gene matches: 15. This CDR3 is 17 amino acids long. The DNA of the CDR3 is TGTGCCAGCAGCTCCGACCCTAGGGACAGTAGTAGTGAAAAACTGTTTTTT. Amino acids: CASSSDPRDSSSEKLFF.

DNA for the CDR3: TGTGCCAGCTCACCCCTCGGGACAGGGAACTACAATGAGCAGTTCTTC. Its translation: CASSPLGTGNYNEQFF. V and J are TRBV18 and TRBJ2-1; 9 bases match TRBD1. The CDR3 covers 16 residues. Germline V gene lookup returns CDR1 KGHSH and CDR2 LQKENI. J was trimmed by 3 bases and V by 3 bases; bases with no gene match: 6.

Concerning this clone itself: The germline gene is not matched at one end of the junction; a read error may be the cause. The V and J genes are TRBV7-9 and TRBJ2-1; TRBD2 aligns across 7 bases. CDR3 length equals 15 residues. Germline CDR1 reads SEHNR; CDR2 reads FQNEAQ (reference sequence). The CDR3 loop reads CSSSFLGEGLEEQFF. Written as DNA, the CDR3 is TGTTCCAGCAGCTTCTTGGGGGAGGGCCTGGAGGAGCAGTTCTTC.

The chain employs TRBV5-1 and TRBJ1-3; 8 positions match TRBD1. The ends lost 0 bases at V and 2 bases at J; junction bases unmatched: 7. The germline CDR1 and CDR2 sequences are SGHRS and YFSETQ. The CDR3 spans 17 residues. CDR3 DNA: TGCGCCAGCAGCTTGGCGGGACAGGCTATCACTGGAAACACCATATATTTT. It encodes CASSLAGQAITGNTIYF.

V is TRBV6-1 and J is TRBJ1-1; 9 bases agree with TRBD1. Germline CDR1 is MNHNS and CDR2 is SASEGT. The CDR3 loop spans 15 amino acids. The J segment lost 1 base and the V segment lost 6 bases, leaving 6 bases of the junction unmatched. The CDR3 reads CASRQMGQGNTEAFF. The CDR3 region has the DNA TGTGCCAGCAGACAAATGGGACAGGGGAACACTGAAGCTTTCTTT.

The gene calls are TRBV19 and TRBJ1-1; unclear D gene. The V end lost 0 bases, the J end lost 1 base, and 9 bases lay between the germline ends. The CDR3 runs to 15 residues. Germline V gives CDR1 LNHDA, CDR2 SQIVND (reference sequence). The CDR3 sequence: CASSIEGRRNTEAFF. CDR3 DNA: TGTGCCAGTAGTATAGAAGGGAGAAGGAACACTGAAGCTTTCTTT.

The chain recombines TRBV11-2 with TRBJ1-3; D remains unclear. Germline values: CDR1 SGHAT, CDR2 FQNNGV. The CDR3 spans 15 residues. V lost 1 base and J 0 bases, leaving 7 bases between the germline ends. CDR3 DNA: TGTGCCAGCAGCTTAGGTGTCAGCTCTGGAAACACCATATATTTT. Translated, it gives CASSLGVSSGNTIYF.

The V gene is TRBV7-2, the J gene TRBJ1-5; 11 nucleotides agree with TRBD1. CDR3 length: 14 residues. Losses at the gene ends were 5 bases for V and 6 bases for J; bases not matched to a gene: 3. CDR1 is SGHTA, CDR2 FQGNSA, per germline. The CDR3 region has the DNA TGTGCCAGCAGCCCGGGACAGGGGGTTCAGCCCCAGCATTTT. Translating gives CASSPGQGVQPQHF.